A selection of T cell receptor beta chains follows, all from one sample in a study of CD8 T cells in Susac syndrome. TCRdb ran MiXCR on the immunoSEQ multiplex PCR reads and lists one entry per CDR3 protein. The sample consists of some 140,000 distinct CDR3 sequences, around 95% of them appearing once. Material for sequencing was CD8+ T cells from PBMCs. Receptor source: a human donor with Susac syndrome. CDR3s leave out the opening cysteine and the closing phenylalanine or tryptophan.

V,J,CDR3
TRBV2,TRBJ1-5,ASRGDASGPSNQPQH
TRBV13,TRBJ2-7,ASSLATSGVHEQY
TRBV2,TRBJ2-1,ASFSKSSYNEQF
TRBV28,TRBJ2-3,ASTGFGKSTDTQY
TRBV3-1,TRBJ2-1,LKLSHYNEQF
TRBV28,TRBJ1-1,ASSGPRVMNTEAF
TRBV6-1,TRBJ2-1,ASSSPRETYNEQF
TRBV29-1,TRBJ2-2,SVGRESDTGELF
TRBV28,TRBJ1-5,ASNVGQPQH
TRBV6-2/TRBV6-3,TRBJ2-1,ASSSWTGGTGNEQF
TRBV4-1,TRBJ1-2,ASSQGIVNYGYT
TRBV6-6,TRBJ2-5,ATLGATGDSRTQY
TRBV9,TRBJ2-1,ASSAQGLGNEQF
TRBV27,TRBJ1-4,ASSPGQTNEKLF
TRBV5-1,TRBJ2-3,ASSPIRDAQDTQY
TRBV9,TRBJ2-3,ASSVVGGEGDTQY
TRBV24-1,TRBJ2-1,ATQSAAGDEQF
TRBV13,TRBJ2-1,ASSSRTSVPINEQF
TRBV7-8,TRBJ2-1,ASSLGTSLHEQF
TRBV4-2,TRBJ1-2,ASSPELPGDRHGYT
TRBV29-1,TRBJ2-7,SVEDFGAYEQY
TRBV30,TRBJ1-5,AWSVPDRGSYSNQPQH
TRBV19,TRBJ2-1,ASSIRGEYEQF
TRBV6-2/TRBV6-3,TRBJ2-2,ASSLSGHVGGTNTGELF
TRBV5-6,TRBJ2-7,ASSWTSYEQY
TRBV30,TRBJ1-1,AWSVAGLQAF
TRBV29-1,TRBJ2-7,SVETSGRTMAGEQY
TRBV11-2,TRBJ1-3,ASSFGQHSGNTIY
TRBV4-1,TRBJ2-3,ASSQDQGTQY
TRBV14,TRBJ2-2,ASSQGATIELF
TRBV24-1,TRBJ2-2,ATRQGAAGELF
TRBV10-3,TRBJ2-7,AISESEEQSYSYEQY
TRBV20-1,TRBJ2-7,SSLLHYEQY
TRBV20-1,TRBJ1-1,SARESSDSNTEAF
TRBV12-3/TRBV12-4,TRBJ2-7,ASSRQDYEQY
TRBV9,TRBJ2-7,ASSVTSGGSYEQY
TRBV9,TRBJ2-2,ASSDGWQVNTGELF
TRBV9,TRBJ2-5,ASSVAGAVETQY
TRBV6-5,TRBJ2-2,ASSYFEAGELF
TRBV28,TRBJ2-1,ASRVAGGPSDEQF
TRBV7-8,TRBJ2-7,ASSSLLRGRPDYEQY
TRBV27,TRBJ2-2,ASRNTGELF
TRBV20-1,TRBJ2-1,SARDERGYNEQF
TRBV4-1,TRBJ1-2,ASSPAMEVSYGYT
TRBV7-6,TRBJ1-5,ASSLGGFQPQH
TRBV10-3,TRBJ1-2,ATHDITNYGYT
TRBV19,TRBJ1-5,ASSPEGGQYQPQH
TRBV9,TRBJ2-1,ASSVPSSGRESGDEQF
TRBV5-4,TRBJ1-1,ASATGLGTEAF